This TCR beta chain was found in a study of control samples from healthy donors and cancer patients. Germline loops: CDR1 SGHDT, CDR2 YYEEEE. The length of the CDR3 is 15 residues. Trimming stripped 0 bases from V and 8 bases from J, with 17 bases between. Repertoires were generated with immunoSEQ multiplex PCR, while TCRdb's copy carries only in-frame clones and drops some. The sample consists of roughly 150,000 clones, roughly nine tenths of them appearing once. The V call is TRBV5-6, the J call TRBJ1-1; tentatively, D is TRBD1 (5 bases). The clonotype was recovered from a man aged 25-40 years in good health. Sequences were obtained from blood. Written as DNA, the CDR3 is TGTGCCAGCAGCTTGGCCGCAAAGCAAAACAGGGAAGCTTTCTTT. Amino acids: CASSLAAKQNREAFF.